This TCR beta chain was identified during a study of beta chain features in type 1 diabetes. Study-wide results and limits: Small HLA sub-analyses could not settle whether HLA shapes TCRB rearrangement.

It was one heparinised blood draw, averaging around 120 mL, that each donor gave. The table lists this clone with many counts. Its antigen is unknown. Deletions cut 3 bases from V and 6 bases from J, with 17 bases between. The length of the CDR3 is 15 residues. Germline assignment: CDR1 KGHSH and CDR2 LQKENI. Expressed TCRB transcripts were sequenced because the entire RNA isolate underwent reverse transcription. Here immunoSEQ multiplex PCR was the method, and the copy in TCRdb shows in-frame clones only, minus some. Here the sample spans about 290,000 clones, under 8.5% being singletons. This TCR derives from a woman between 18 and 29 years old in good health. The rearrangement joins TRBV18 to TRBJ1-2; D remains unclear. Input material: central memory CD4+ T cells from blood. Here the CDR3 DNA reads TGTGCCAGCTCACCGGACTACCGATGGGGAGATGGCTACACCTTC. It codes for CASSPDYRWGDGYTF.